A single sample is the source of the 10 T cell receptor beta chains below, sequenced in a study of blood T cell repertoires in COVID-19. Assay used: immunoSEQ multiplex PCR; TCRdb lists only in-frame clones, some missing. The sample holds a few hundred thousand clones, about 90% seen once. The sample was PBMCs or T cells enriched from blood (not recorded which). These receptors originate from a woman in her 30s who had recovered from COVID-19.

The table lists this clone with a few counts. This chain joins TRBV7-2 and TRBJ2-5; 7 bases map to TRBD1. Germline-derived CDR1 and CDR2 are SGHTA and FQGNSA. J gave up 4 bases and V 5 bases, and 13 bases lay outside the gene matches. This CDR3 has 16 residues. This CDR3 is CASSGSIQGRGETQYF. The CDR3 bases are TGTGCCAGCAGCGGCTCAATACAGGGGCGAGGAGAGACCCAGTACTTC.

The chain is built from TRBV7-9 and TRBJ2-7, with TRBD1 matching over 7 bases. J lost 6 bases, V lost 5 bases, and 7 bases had no gene match. The CDR3 covers 13 residues. Germline V lookup: CDR1 SEHNR, CDR2 FQNEAQ (reference sequence). The CDR3 loop reads CASSPDRVGEQYF. CDR3 DNA sequence: TGTGCCAGCAGCCCCGACAGGGTTGGCGAGCAGTACTTC. The whole variable domain, filled in from reference TRBV7-9 and TRBJ2-7, reads DTGVSQNPRHKITKRGQNVTFRCDPISEHNRLYWYRQTLGQGPEFLTYFQNEAQLEKSRLLSDRFSAERPKGSFSTLEIQRTEQGDSAMYLCASSPDRVGEQYFGPGTRLTVT.

The chain uses TRBV28 and TRBJ2-7; possible D gene TRBD2, 5 bases. Trimming pared 2 bases from V and 6 bases from J, leaving 5 bases between. The CDR3 consists of 11 residues. Germline assignment: CDR1 MDHEN and CDR2 SYDVKM. This CDR3 is CASSLEGEQYF. In DNA form, the CDR3 reads TGTGCCAGCAGTTTAGAGGGCGAGCAGTACTTC.

V gene TRBV18 combines with J gene TRBJ1-2; TRBD1 matches at 8 bases. Germline V lookup: CDR1 KGHSH, CDR2 LQKENI. This CDR3 region has 14 residues. Trimming cost V 3 bases and J 3 bases; bases outside gene matches: 3. The DNA for the CDR3 is TGTGCCAGCTCACCGGGACAGGACTACTATGGCTACACCTTC. Amino acids: CASSPGQDYYGYTF.

This chain joins TRBV11-2 and TRBJ2-3, with a tentative D call TRBD1 (5 bases). From germline, CDR1 is SGHAT and CDR2 FQNNGV. V shed 2 bases and J shed 8 bases, with 23 bases lying between them. The CDR3 is 17 residues long. CDR3 amino acids: CASSLMVEVQVTGTQYF. CDR3 coding DNA: TGTGCCAGCAGCTTAATGGTTGAGGTACAGGTAACCGGTACGCAGTATTTT.

This clone was counted between two and nine times. The gene calls are TRBV27 and TRBJ1-5, with 10 bases identical to TRBD1. Germline CDR1 is MNHEY and CDR2 is SMNVEV (reference sequence). The CDR3 length is 14 residues. With V trimmed by 6 bases and J by 4 bases, 3 bases remained unmatched. CDR3 sequence (DNA): TGTGCCAGCAGCAGGACAGGGGGAAATCAGCCCCAGCATTTT. Translated: CASSRTGGNQPQHF.

The J gene is TRBJ1-1, the V gene TRBV2; TRBD1 agrees at 8 bases. V lost 8 bases and J lost 3; bases outside the gene matches: 20. The CDR3 totals 18 residues. The germline V gene has CDR1 SNHLY and CDR2 FYNNEI. This chain's CDR3 is CASVRGVSRTGRYTEAFF. The CDR3 DNA sequence: TGTGCCAGCGTTCGTGGGGTCAGTCGGACAGGGAGATACACTGAAGCTTTCTTT.

This clone occurred once. V and J are TRBV27 and TRBJ1-1, with a tentative D call TRBD1 (5 bases). CDR1 is MNHEY, CDR2 SMNVEV, per germline (reference sequence). V lost 7 bases and J lost 5, with 14 bases in between. This CDR3 has 13 amino acids. The CDR3 loop reads CASKWGVGTEAFF. The CDR3 nucleotides are TGTGCCAGCAAATGGGGGGTAGGGACTGAAGCTTTCTTT.

The J gene is TRBJ1-4, the V gene TRBV11-1; no definite D call. Per the germline V gene, CDR1 is SGHAT and CDR2 is FQDESV (reference sequence). V was cut by 6 bases and J by 0 bases, with 8 bases left in between. This CDR3 comprises 14 residues. CDR3 loop: CASSNTATNEKLFF. Here the CDR3 DNA reads TGTGCCAGCAGTAACACCGCAACTAATGAAAAACTGTTTTTT. Variable domain in full (rest from reference TRBV11-1 and TRBJ1-4): EAEVAQSPRYKITEKSQAVAFWCDPISGHATLYWYRQILGQGPELLVQFQDESVVDDSQLPKDRFSAERLKGVDSTLKIQPAELGDSAMYLCASSNTATNEKLFFGSGTQLSVL.

The chain recombines TRBV6-5 with TRBJ1-2; maybe TRBD1 (5 bases). The CDR3 extends over 11 amino acids. The germline V gene encodes CDR1 MNHEY and CDR2 SVGAGI. V dropped 9 bases and J dropped 8 bases, with 13 bases sitting between them. CDR3 sequence: CARLDNWGYTF. Here the CDR3 DNA reads TGTGCCAGGTTGGACAACTGGGGCTACACCTTC.